The sequence of this T cell receptor (beta chain) was determined in a study of early T cells in non-severe SARS-CoV-2 infection. On the study more broadly: Chains stayed unpaired after sequencing of bulk RNA from unsorted whole blood. Study observations and caveats: Clonotype matching in VDJdb favored anti-spike CD8 responses and did not capture private and CD4 specificities.

This clonotype was observed many times. Its antigen is undetermined. With 6 bases removed from V and 5 bases from J, the gap between germline ends came to 18 bases. This CDR3 has 15 amino acids. The V gene's germline CDR1 is MNHNY and CDR2 SVGAGI (reference sequence). Researchers attached unique molecular identifiers to individual cDNA molecules. Via MiXCR, TCRdb re-called the 5' RACE reads, giving one row per CDR3 protein. The repertoire holds about 52,000 distinct CDR3 sequences, with 11% as singletons. The chain recombines TRBV6-6 with TRBJ2-3, with D perhaps matching TRBD1 (6 bases). The source of this sequence is an adult who was a healthcare worker with PCR-confirmed SARS-CoV-2 infection or an uninfected control (not recorded which). The sequencing sample was made of whole blood. CDR3 sequence reads: CASSPRGSDGDTQYF. DNA for the CDR3: TGTGCCAGCAGCCCAAGGGGGAGCGACGGAGATACGCAGTATTTT.